This passage covers 21 T cell receptor beta chains from one sample sequenced in a study of cytomegalovirus exposure and HLA in healthy donors. PCR employed 60 Vbeta and 13 Jbeta primers. This table comes from immunoSEQ multiplex PCR, and its TCRdb copy is limited to in-frame clones, with some not included. This table holds fewer than 100,000 clones, about 80% found once. Source material: PBMCs. The receptors here all came from a man between 35 and 55 years old in good health and CMV-seronegative.

The CDR3 here is CASSLSGHNYGYTF. CDR3 bases: TGTGCCAGCAGCTTAAGTGGCCATAACTATGGCTACACCTTC. The genes are TRBV11-2 and TRBJ1-2; D is unclear. This CDR3 has 14 amino acids. Trimming shortened V by 2 bases and J by 1 base, and 8 bases separated the two germline ends. CDR1 SGHAT and CDR2 FQNNGV come from the germline V gene.

The chain joins TRBV18 to TRBJ1-1; a possible D gene is TRBD1 (6 bases). V lost 5 bases and J lost 10, with 17 bases in between. CDR1 and CDR2 from the germline V gene are KGHSH and LQKENI. The CDR3 length is 13 residues. The CDR3 protein is CASSRGGVLGAFF. The CDR3, as DNA: TGTGCCAGCTCAAGAGGGGGGGTCCTTGGAGCTTTCTTT.

In this sample, this clone turned up a few times. V gene TRBV4-1 combines with J gene TRBJ1-2; tentatively, D is TRBD1 (5 bases). Between the trimmed V and J ends, which lost 0 bases and 6 bases, there was a span of 20 bases. Looked up from germline, CDR1 is MGHRA and CDR2 is YSYEKL. The CDR3 is made up of 17 amino acids. As DNA, the CDR3 is TGCGCCAGCAGCCAAGATCCCCCTGGGGCAATTCACGATGGCTACACCTTC. This gives the protein CASSQDPPGAIHDGYTF.

V gene TRBV27 combines with J gene TRBJ1-6, with 7 bases identical to TRBD1. Germline CDR1 MNHEY, CDR2 SMNVEV (reference sequence). With V trimmed by 6 bases and J by 6 bases, 5 bases remained unmatched. The CDR3 is 14 residues long. In DNA, the CDR3 is TGTGCCAGCAGGCCCGGGACAGCTAATTCACCCCTCCACTTT. Translating gives CASRPGTANSPLHF.

This clone was counted between two and nine times. V and J are TRBV19 and TRBJ1-3; TRBD1 might be the D (5 bases). The length of the CDR3 is 15 residues. V dropped 7 bases and J dropped 0 bases, with 13 bases sitting between them. Germline V CDR1 and CDR2: LNHDA, SQIVND (reference sequence). This CDR3 reads CASTGAGSSGNTIYF. The CDR3 DNA sequence: TGTGCCAGTACCGGGGCGGGGAGCTCTGGAAACACCATATATTTT.

This CDR3 is CASSHLPGQGTKSYEQYF. CDR3 DNA: TGTGCCAGCAGCCACCTCCCGGGACAGGGGACGAAGTCCTACGAGCAGTACTTC. The chain has TRBV14 and TRBJ2-7, with 10 bases aligning to TRBD1. V lost 3 bases to trimming and J lost 1 base; unmatched junction nucleotides: 12. Germline CDR1 and CDR2: SGHDN and FVKESK. This CDR3 has 18 amino acids.

The chain employs TRBV4-1 and TRBJ1-6; the D gene is possibly TRBD1 (6 bases). V was cut by 5 bases and J by 8 bases, with 19 bases left in between. The germline CDR1 and CDR2 sequences are MGHRA and YSYEKL. This CDR3 spans 16 amino acids. CDR3 coding DNA: TGCGCCAGCAGCACGCACTCGGGGCAGGGGTATTCACCCCTCCACTTT. Translating it yields CASSTHSGQGYSPLHF.

V and J are TRBV19 and TRBJ1-5, with D maybe TRBD1 (6 bases). The germline V gene encodes CDR1 LNHDA and CDR2 SQIVND (reference sequence). The ends were cut back, 1 base at V and 5 bases at J, with 18 bases in the middle. The CDR3 covers 17 residues. The CDR3 reads CASSIGIGRGEDQPQHF. CDR3 coding DNA: TGTGCCAGTAGTATAGGCATCGGCAGGGGAGAGGATCAGCCCCAGCATTTT.

The chain is built from TRBV9 and TRBJ2-3; 9 nucleotides align to TRBD1. J gave up 5 bases and V 0 bases, and 1 base lay outside the gene matches. The CDR3 has 14 residues. The germline gives CDR1 SGDLS, CDR2 YYNGEE. Here the CDR3 reads CASSVGQGGDTQYF. CDR3 sequence (DNA): TGTGCCAGCAGCGTAGGACAGGGGGGAGATACGCAGTATTTT.

J is TRBJ1-1 and V is TRBV5-6, with TRBD1 matching 7 bases. J gave up 6 bases and V 4 bases, and 6 bases lay outside the gene matches. This CDR3 comprises 13 residues. Germline CDR1 SGHDT, CDR2 YYEEEE. CDR3 residues: CASSPGGVAEAFF. The CDR3 DNA follows: TGTGCCAGCAGCCCAGGGGGAGTTGCTGAAGCTTTCTTT. The full variable domain, rest sourced from reference TRBV5-6 and TRBJ1-1, is DAGVTQSPTHLIKTRGQQVTLRCSPKSGHDTVSWYQQALGQGPQFIFQYYEEEERQRGNFPDRFSGHQFPNYSSELNVNALLLGDSALYLCASSPGGVAEAFFGQGTRLTVV.

The chain couples TRBV7-9 to TRBJ2-7, with a tentative D call TRBD2 (7 bases). Germline loops: CDR1 SEHNR, CDR2 FQNEAQ (reference sequence). V was trimmed by 5 bases and J by 1 base, leaving 15 bases between them. This CDR3 is 15 amino acids long. CDR3 sequence: CASSPERGGSYEQYF. For the CDR3, the DNA is TGTGCCAGCAGCCCGGAGAGGGGGGGATCCTACGAGCAGTACTTC.

This clone was recorded only once. The genes are TRBV13 and TRBJ2-7; D is possibly TRBD2 (6 bases). This CDR3 spans 16 amino acids. V shed 0 bases and J shed 2 bases, with 14 bases lying between them. The V gene's germline CDR1 is PRHDT and CDR2 FYEKMQ (reference sequence). The CDR3 bases are TGTGCCAGCAGCTTAGGGTTGGGGGGATACGCCTACGAGCAGTACTTC. This sequence encodes CASSLGLGGYAYEQYF.

This clone came up once. The chain uses TRBV9 and TRBJ1-2, with a possible D match to TRBD1 (6 bases). Between the trimmed V and J ends, which lost 4 bases and 6 bases, there was a span of 19 bases. CDR1 and CDR2 (germline): SGDLS, YYNGEE. CDR3 length: 15 residues. The CDR3 region is CASSLGLGGKDGYTF. The CDR3 bases are TGTGCCAGCAGCCTAGGGCTAGGGGGAAAGGATGGCTACACCTTC.

This chain joins TRBV2 and TRBJ2-7; a possible D gene is TRBD2 (6 bases). Germline V gives CDR1 SNHLY, CDR2 FYNNEI. The V and J ends lost 0 bases and 2 bases respectively, with 8 bases between them. The CDR3 is 14 residues long. The CDR3 reads CASSEAPGAYEQYF. CDR3 in DNA: TGTGCCAGCAGTGAAGCTCCGGGGGCCTACGAGCAGTACTTC.

The V and J genes are TRBV7-7 and TRBJ2-3; D gene uncertain. The CDR3 consists of 13 residues. Deletions cut 2 bases from V and 1 base from J, with 4 bases between. CDR1 SSHAT and CDR2 FNYEAQ come from the germline V gene (reference sequence). This CDR3 is CASSLFGTDTQYF. The DNA for the CDR3 is TGTGCCAGCAGCTTATTCGGCACAGATACGCAGTATTTT.

The genes are TRBV25-1 and TRBJ1-5; tentatively, D is TRBD1 (5 bases). The CDR3 has 14 residues. V was cut by 1 base and J by 6 bases, with 10 bases left in between. The germline V gene has CDR1 MGHDK and CDR2 SYGVNS. The CDR3 loop is CASSEFGGGQPQHF. CDR3 nucleotide sequence: TGTGCCAGCAGTGAATTTGGGGGAGGTCAGCCCCAGCATTTT.

This clone has a single count. The chain employs TRBV28 and TRBJ1-4, with 8 bases that match TRBD1. The CDR3 has 16 residues. Germline assignment: CDR1 MDHEN and CDR2 SYDVKM. V lost 6 bases to trimming and J lost 8 bases; unmatched junction nucleotides: 14. For the CDR3, the DNA is TGTGCCAGCAGGCTACCTCGACAGGGGAGGGGCGAAAAACTGTTTTTT. Protein sequence: CASRLPRQGRGEKLFF.

The chain is built from TRBV2 and TRBJ2-1; 11 bases fit TRBD2. V lost 6 bases and J lost 0; bases outside the gene matches: 7. Germline V gene lookup returns CDR1 SNHLY and CDR2 FYNNEI. This CDR3 comprises 17 residues. CDR3 amino acids: CASRSSGRPLSYNEQFF. In DNA form, the CDR3 reads TGTGCCAGCAGGTCTAGCGGGAGGCCCCTCTCCTACAATGAGCAGTTCTTC.

J is TRBJ2-5 and V is TRBV19, with 11 bases that match TRBD2. CDR1 is LNHDA, CDR2 SQIVND, per germline (reference sequence). Trimming cost V 3 bases and J 4 bases; bases outside gene matches: 1. The length of the CDR3 is 14 residues. The CDR3 sequence: CASSIGLAGETQYF. The DNA of the CDR3 is TGTGCCAGTAGTATTGGACTAGCGGGAGAGACCCAGTACTTC.

The chain employs TRBV2 and TRBJ1-5; D unresolved. The CDR3 loop spans 12 amino acids. Trimming took 4 bases from V and 6 from J, leaving 7 bases between them. Germline CDR1 is SNHLY and CDR2 is FYNNEI. The CDR3 coding sequence is TGTGCCAGCAGTGTTTCGGGTCAGCCCCAGCATTTT. It codes for CASSVSGQPQHF.

This chain connects TRBV6-1 to TRBJ2-7; perhaps TRBD2 as D (6 bases). Trimming removed 5 bases from V and 6 bases from J, with 11 bases in between. This CDR3 spans 12 amino acids. The germline CDR1 and CDR2 sequences are MNHNS and SASEGT. CDR3: CASSPAGLEQYF. The DNA for the CDR3 is TGTGCCAGCAGTCCGGCGGGACTCGAGCAGTACTTC.